One sample yielded the 13 T cell receptor beta chains listed below, sequenced in a study of Graves' ophthalmopathy and Graves' hyperthyroidism. Amplification targeted the TCR beta CDR3 regions, with RNA transcripts as the source material. RT-PCR with HTBI primers came first, then second-round multiplex PCR. Via MiXCR, TCRdb re-called the multiplex PCR reads, giving one row per CDR3 protein. The repertoire holds 200,000 to 300,000 distinct CDR3 sequences, with less than 55% as singletons. Sequencing was performed on peripheral blood. The origin of the receptors is an adult man with Graves' ophthalmopathy.

This clonotype was counted a single time. The V and J genes are TRBV7-9 and TRBJ2-7; 10 nucleotides align to TRBD1. Germline values: CDR1 SEHNR, CDR2 FQNEAQ (reference sequence). With V trimmed by 5 bases and J by 5 bases, 3 bases remained unmatched. The CDR3 runs 13 residues. The CDR3, as DNA: TGTGCCAGCAGCCAGGGACAGGGGAACGAGCAGTACTTC. Translated, it gives CASSQGQGNEQYF.

The V gene is TRBV11-2, the J gene TRBJ1-1; 8 bases line up with TRBD1. With 4 bases clipped from V and 8 bases from J, the junction kept 3 bases outside the gene matches. CDR1 is SGHAT, CDR2 FQNNGV, per germline. This CDR3 has 12 amino acids. CDR3 loop: CASSYGQGEAFF. The DNA of the CDR3 is TGTGCCAGCAGCTACGGACAGGGAGAAGCTTTCTTT.

The table lists this clonotype with a few counts. V gene TRBV27 combines with J gene TRBJ2-7, with D perhaps being TRBD1 or TRBD2 (5 bases each). Germline CDR1 and CDR2: MNHEY and SMNVEV (reference sequence). The V end lost 5 bases, the J end lost 9 bases, and 20 bases lay between the germline ends. The CDR3 totals 14 residues. The CDR3: CASSPSQVGGRQYF. The CDR3 nucleotides are TGTGCCAGCAGTCCAAGTCAAGTTGGGGGACGGCAGTACTTC.

The V gene is TRBV12-3 or TRBV12-4, the J gene TRBJ1-1, with D hard to call. The CDR3 has 13 residues. V shed 7 bases and J shed 3 bases, with 12 bases lying between them. CDR3 loop: CASKGSTYTEAFF. The CDR3 nucleotides are TGTGCCAGCAAAGGAAGCACTTACACTGAAGCTTTCTTT.

The chain employs TRBV5-6 and TRBJ1-4; D gene uncertain. The CDR3 sequence is 15 residues long. The V gene lost 3 bases and the J gene lost 4 bases, with 13 bases spanning the gap. Germline V CDR1 and CDR2: SGHDT, YYEEEE. CDR3 sequence reads: CASSSYSQDNEKLFF. The CDR3 nucleotides are TGTGCCAGCAGCTCCTACAGCCAAGATAATGAAAAACTGTTTTTT.

For the CDR3, the DNA is TGCGCCAGCAGCCCGACTAGCGGTCCCTCCTACGAGCAGTACTTC. This encodes CASSPTSGPSYEQYF. The chain couples TRBV5-1 to TRBJ2-7; 9 bases match TRBD2. The CDR3 has 15 amino acids. V gave up 4 bases and J gave up 0 bases; unmatched junction bases: 5. Looked up from germline, CDR1 is SGHRS and CDR2 is YFSETQ.

This sequence joins TRBV12-3 or TRBV12-4 and TRBJ2-7; 11 nucleotides agree with TRBD2. With 6 bases clipped from V and 9 bases from J, the junction kept 10 bases outside the gene matches. This CDR3 is 14 amino acids long. DNA of the CDR3: TGTGCCAGCAGGGGGACTAGCGGAGGCGAACGGCAGTACTTC. Translated: CASRGTSGGERQYF.

This clonotype was detected a few times. The chain links TRBV12-5 to TRBJ2-5, with TRBD1 as a possible D gene (6 bases). This CDR3 contains 15 residues. The germline V gene encodes CDR1 LGHNT and CDR2 FRNRAP. Trimming shortened V by 5 bases and J by 2 bases, and 15 bases separated the two germline ends. CDR3 protein: CASGDNRDIQETQYF. The CDR3 DNA follows: TGTGCTAGTGGTGATAACCGGGACATACAAGAGACCCAGTACTTC.

This clonotype was counted between two and nine times. The chain combines TRBV11-2 with TRBJ2-2, with a possible D match to TRBD1 (6 bases). Germline V gives CDR1 SGHAT, CDR2 FQNNGV. There are 13 residues in the CDR3. Trimming took 3 bases from V and 6 from J, leaving 8 bases between them. The CDR3 DNA follows: TGTGCCAGCAGCTTTTACAGGGCCGGGGAGCTGTTTTTT. Encoded protein: CASSFYRAGELFF.

Comments on this clonotype: A much larger clone differs from this one at a single base, so this may be a read error. This chain connects TRBV15 to TRBJ2-5; D is perhaps TRBD1 or TRBD2 (5 bases each). The CDR3 extends over 14 amino acids. V dropped 2 bases and J dropped 9 bases, with 16 bases sitting between them. Germline V gene lookup returns CDR1 LNHNV and CDR2 YYDKDF (reference sequence). The CDR3 DNA is TGTGCCACCAGCAGAATGGGACGGCTCGAGGCCCAGTACTTC. Translation: CATSRMGRLEAQYF.

The genes are TRBV7-2 and TRBJ2-5; either TRBD1 or TRBD2 may supply D (6 bases each). CDR1 is SGHTA and CDR2 is FQGNSA in the germline V gene. The CDR3 is 16 residues long. The V end was cut by 6 bases, the J end by 2 bases, with 19 bases between. DNA of the CDR3: TGTGCCAGCAGTTTTGGGCGGGACATTAGGCAAGAGACCCAGTACTTC. This sequence encodes CASSFGRDIRQETQYF.

The V call is TRBV29-1, the J call TRBJ1-1, with TRBD1 identical over 7 bases. Germline-derived CDR1 and CDR2 are SQVTM and ANQGSEA. V trimming: 3 bases; J trimming: 6 bases; junction bases outside the gene matches: 7. The CDR3 length is 13 residues. This CDR3 reads CSVDETGSPEAFF. Here the CDR3 DNA reads TGCAGCGTTGACGAGACAGGGTCGCCTGAAGCTTTCTTT. Combining the CDR3 with reference TRBV29-1 and TRBJ1-1 gives the whole variable domain SAVISQKPSRDICQRGTSLTIQCQVDSQVTMMFWYRQQPGQSLTLIATANQGSEATYESGFVIDKFPISRPNLTFSTLTVSNMSPEDSSIYLCSVDETGSPEAFFGQGTRLTVV.

This clonotype was seen a handful of times. The chain combines TRBV12-3 or TRBV12-4 with TRBJ2-5; D is possibly TRBD2 (7 bases). This CDR3 comprises 15 residues. Trimming pared 5 bases from V and 5 bases from J, leaving 18 bases between. The CDR3 nucleotides read TGTGCCAGCAGTCCGATGGGGGGGGCATCGGAGACCCAGTACTTC. It translates to CASSPMGGASETQYF.